This T cell receptor beta chain originates from a study of blood T cell repertoires in COVID-19. Turning to the study itself: Sources were T cells, B-cell-depleted T cells, or PBMCs; the material itself was cDNA or gDNA.

V shed 3 bases and J shed 4 bases, with 12 bases lying between them. Germline CDR1 and CDR2: MNHNY and SVGAGI (reference sequence). The CDR3 is made up of 14 amino acids. Assay used: immunoSEQ multiplex PCR; TCRdb lists only in-frame clones, some missing. This table holds 65,000 to 90,000 clones, roughly four fifths found once. This receptor was taken from a woman aged 60 to 75 with acute or convalescent COVID-19. Input material: peripheral blood. The genes are TRBV6-6 and TRBJ1-1, with D hard to call. The DNA of the CDR3 is TGTGCCAGCAGTTATGGCGACGCGGGCACTGAAGCTTTCTTT. It yields the protein CASSYGDAGTEAFF.